The clone carrying this T cell receptor (beta chain) was recorded many times. From germline, CDR1 is DFQATT and CDR2 SNEGSKA (reference sequence). The CDR3 consists of 12 residues. J gave up 10 bases and V 6 bases, and 9 bases lay outside the gene matches. The data originate from a study of CDR3 diversity in severe acne. TCRdb processed the PCR reads anew with MiXCR; each CDR3 protein has one entry. The repertoire has about 90,000 distinct CDR3 sequences, under 55% of them found once; the top ten carry under 14%. Sequencing was carried out using blood. The chain is built from TRBV20-1 and TRBJ2-1, with 7 bases lining up with TRBD1. This clonotype was obtained from a male donor with severe acne vulgaris. CDR3: CSAVPSQGEQFF. The CDR3 region has the DNA TGCAGTGCCGTCCCCTCACAGGGGGAGCAGTTCTTC.